This TCR beta chain was retrieved from a study of T cells in Graves' hyperthyroidism and ophthalmopathy. RNA transcripts served as the template for amplifying TCR beta CDR3 regions. First-round RT-PCR of the TCR CDR3 relied on the HTBI primer set. TCRdb ran MiXCR on the multiplex PCR reads and lists one entry per CDR3 protein. The sample holds over 700,000 distinct CDR3 sequences, over 35% seen once. The V gene lost 3 bases and the J gene lost 2 bases, with 10 bases spanning the gap. The CDR3 totals 14 residues. The germline V gene encodes CDR1 MGHRA and CDR2 YSYEKL. Graves' hyperthyroidism was deemed stable given no ophthalmopathy progression within 18 months. Uncontrolled infection, other autoimmune disease, pregnancy and lactation each barred patients from inclusion. Fresh peripheral blood, less than 11 ml of it, supplied the PBMCs.

The sequence was collected from a man between 18 and 35 years old with Graves' hyperthyroidism. The sample was blood. The V and J genes are TRBV4-1 and TRBJ1-1; D call uncertain. The DNA for the CDR3 is TGCGCCAGCAGCCACGCGGACGGCAACACTGAAGCTTTCTTT. Its translation is CASSHADGNTEAFF.